The 19 T cell receptor beta chains in this list originate from one sample, sequenced in a study of blood T cells in healthy people across ages. Sample-barcoded 5' priming and a J-beta primer mix drove a second PCR of roughly 6 to 12 cycles. TCRdb independently ran MiXCR on the 5' RACE reads; one entry per CDR3 protein. This repertoire shows approximately 730,000 distinct CDR3 sequences, 53% found once; its top ten account for about two fifths. The sequencing input was blood. The receptors were gathered from an elderly man in good health.

The sample holds a few counts of this clonotype. The chain links TRBV27 to TRBJ1-4; possible D gene TRBD1, 6 bases. The CDR3 sequence is 17 residues long. Trimming cost V 5 bases and J 1 base, with 17 bases left between them. Per the germline V gene, CDR1 is MNHEY and CDR2 is SMNVEV (reference sequence). CDR3 loop: CASSPLDGGRTNEKLFF. Here the CDR3 DNA reads TGTGCCAGCAGTCCCTTAGACGGGGGCCGAACTAATGAAAAACTGTTTTTT.

The CDR3 sequence is CASSVSGGVSYNEQFF. The CDR3 bases are TGTGCCAGCAGCGTAAGTGGCGGGGTCTCCTACAATGAGCAGTTCTTC. The genes are TRBV9 and TRBJ2-1, with D perhaps matching TRBD2 (6 bases). This CDR3 has 16 amino acids. CDR1 and CDR2 (germline): SGDLS, YYNGEE. The V and J ends lost 1 base and 0 bases respectively, with 11 bases between them.

This clonotype was counted between two and nine times. V usage is TRBV29-1 and J usage is TRBJ2-2; possibly TRBD1 for D (6 bases). V dropped 4 bases and J dropped 8 bases, with 8 bases sitting between them. This CDR3 has 11 residues. The V gene's germline CDR1 is SQVTM and CDR2 ANQGSEA. The CDR3 DNA is TGCAGCGTTGCAGGGGCAGGGGAGCTGTTTTTT. It codes for CSVAGAGELFF.

This clonotype was seen only a few times. This chain links TRBV28 with TRBJ1-1, with D possibly being TRBD1 (5 bases). V was clipped by 6 bases and J by 8 bases, with 22 bases between them. Germline lookup yields CDR1 MDHEN and CDR2 SYDVKM. The CDR3 runs to 15 residues. For the CDR3, the DNA is TGTGCCAGCAGCCTAGAAGGGGACCTCACATCGGAAGCTTTCTTT. Translating it yields CASSLEGDLTSEAFF. The entire variable domain, with the rest obtained from reference TRBV28 and TRBJ1-1, is as follows: DVKVTQSSRYLVKRTGEKVFLECVQDMDHENMFWYRQDPGLGLRLIYFSYDVKMKEKGDIPEGYSVSREKKERFSLILESASTNQTSMYLCASSLEGDLTSEAFFGQGTRLTVV.

The chain carries TRBV7-2 and TRBJ2-2; no reliable D call. The germline V gene has CDR1 SGHTA and CDR2 FQGNSA. The V end was cut by 1 base, the J end by 7 bases, with 4 bases between. This CDR3 spans 12 amino acids. CDR3 nucleotide sequence: TGTGCCAGCAGCTTAGACTACGGGGAGCTGTTTTTT. Amino acids: CASSLDYGELFF.

V usage is TRBV10-3 and J usage is TRBJ2-1; D uncertain. V lost 8 bases to trimming and J lost 8 bases, with 10 bases between them. CDR3 length: 11 amino acids. From germline, CDR1 is ENHRY and CDR2 SYGVKD. The CDR3 DNA reads as TGTGCCATCTCCGGGTTTGATGAGCAGTTCTTC. Protein sequence: CAISGFDEQFF.

This clonotype has just a few counts. CDR3 nucleotide sequence: TGCAGCGTTGGTACAGAGACTTCGGCCAACGTCCTGACTTTC. Its protein is CSVGTETSANVLTF. The chain has TRBV29-1 and TRBJ2-6; no firm D call. This CDR3 contains 14 residues. Germline lookup yields CDR1 SQVTM and CDR2 ANQGSEA. Trimming removed 4 bases at V and 6 bases at J, with 13 bases between. Combining the CDR3 with reference TRBV29-1 and TRBJ2-6 gives the whole variable domain SAVISQKPSRDICQRGTSLTIQCQVDSQVTMMFWYRQQPGQSLTLIATANQGSEATYESGFVIDKFPISRPNLTFSTLTVSNMSPEDSSIYLCSVGTETSANVLTFGAGSRLTVL.

As for this clonotype: Mismatch with germline at one junction end may stem from a read error. This chain links TRBV30 with TRBJ2-1; no reliable D call. This CDR3 region has 12 residues. From germline, CDR1 is GTSNPN and CDR2 SVGIG (reference sequence). This CDR3 reads CAWSPWNNEQFF. CDR3 coding DNA: TGTGCCTGGAGCCCCTGGAACAATGAGCAGTTCTTT. The variable domain in full, completed from reference TRBV30 and TRBJ2-1, reads SQTIHQWPATLVQPVGSPLSLECTVEGTSNPNLYWYRQAAGRGLQLLFYSVGIGQISSEVPQNLSASRPQDRQFILSSKKLLLSDSGFYLCAWSPWNNEQFFGPGTRLTVL.

The chain is built from TRBV6-1 and TRBJ2-3; 12 bases agree with TRBD2. The CDR3 extends over 16 amino acids. The J segment lost 5 bases and the V segment lost 5 bases, leaving 8 bases of the junction unmatched. Germline values: CDR1 MNHNS, CDR2 SASEGT. The CDR3 DNA is TGTGCCAGCAGTCCCCTAGCGGGAGGGTCGAGAGATACGCAGTATTTT. Its protein product is CASSPLAGGSRDTQYF.

V usage is TRBV29-1 and J usage is TRBJ2-7; tentative D call: TRBD1 (6 bases). V shed 7 bases and J shed 6 bases, with 31 bases lying between them. Looked up from germline, CDR1 is SQVTM and CDR2 is ANQGSEA. The CDR3 totals 17 residues. The CDR3 here is CSALSPPVAGASREQYF. CDR3 sequence (DNA): TGCAGCGCACTTAGCCCTCCCGTGGCAGGGGCCTCTCGCGAGCAGTACTTC.

The chain has TRBV29-1 and TRBJ1-4; no clear D. Trimming removed 8 bases from V and 8 bases from J, with 12 bases in between. Per the germline V gene, CDR1 is SQVTM and CDR2 is ANQGSEA. CDR3 size: 11 residues. The CDR3 is CSYGVGEKLFF. In DNA form, the CDR3 reads TGCAGCTATGGGGTTGGGGAAAAACTGTTTTTT.

V usage is TRBV28 and J usage is TRBJ2-5, with D possibly TRBD2 on 6 matching bases. CDR3 size: 16 residues. V was trimmed by 4 bases and J by 2 bases, leaving 17 bases between them. CDR1 and CDR2 (germline): MDHEN, SYDVKM. The CDR3 DNA follows: TGTGCCAGCAGTTGGGAACGGAGGGGATATCAAGAGACCCAGTACTTC. Translation gives CASSWERRGYQETQYF.

Written as DNA, the CDR3 is TGTGCCAGCAGCCACTCCCCTAGGAGCTCCTACAATGAGCAGTTCTTC. This translates into CASSHSPRSSYNEQFF. J is TRBJ2-1 and V is TRBV2; no clear D gene. This CDR3 has 16 amino acids. Trimming shortened V by 6 bases and J by 0 bases, and 15 bases separated the two germline ends. Germline V gives CDR1 SNHLY, CDR2 FYNNEI.

This sequence joins TRBV7-2 and TRBJ2-1; perhaps TRBD2 as D (5 bases). Deletions cut 5 bases from V and 9 bases from J, with 17 bases between. In germline, CDR1 is SGHTA, CDR2 FQGNSA. The CDR3 runs to 14 residues. CDR3 residues: CASSPTRLSGEQFF. The DNA for the CDR3 is TGTGCCAGCAGCCCTACCCGACTATCGGGTGAGCAGTTCTTC.

The rearrangement uses TRBV5-1 and TRBJ2-7; 11 bases agree with TRBD1. The CDR3 runs to 14 residues. V lost 6 bases and J lost 4; bases outside the gene matches: 6. The germline CDR1 and CDR2 sequences are SGHRS and YFSETQ. The CDR3 bases are TGCGCCAGCACCGGGACAGGGGGTCAGTACGAGCAGTACTTC. The encoded protein is CASTGTGGQYEQYF. Full variable domain (missing parts from reference TRBV5-1 and TRBJ2-7): KAGVTQTPRYLIKTRGQQVTLSCSPISGHRSVSWYQQTPGQGLQFLFEYFSETQRNKGNFPGRFSGRQFSNSRSEMNVSTLELGDSALYLCASTGTGGQYEQYFGPGTRLTVT.

This clonotype was seen more than once but under ten times. The genes are TRBV20-1 and TRBJ2-7; the match to TRBD2 covers 7 bases. CDR3 size: 14 residues. Trimming removed 3 bases from V and 0 bases from J; junction bases left unmatched: 5. Germline V lookup: CDR1 DFQATT, CDR2 SNEGSKA (reference sequence). CDR3 in amino acids: CSASLLADSYEQYF. CDR3 DNA sequence: TGCAGTGCTAGTCTCCTAGCGGACTCCTACGAGCAGTACTTC.

This clonotype was counted only a few times. CDR3 region: CASSLARGYNEQFF. CDR3 bases: TGTGCCAGCAGTTTGGCCCGCGGCTACAATGAGCAGTTCTTC. V gene TRBV27 combines with J gene TRBJ2-1; no definite D call. CDR3 size: 14 residues. The V gene lost 3 bases and the J gene lost 3 bases, with 9 bases spanning the gap. In germline, CDR1 is MNHEY, CDR2 SMNVEV (reference sequence).

The chain has TRBV28 and TRBJ2-7; D may be TRBD1 (5 bases). In germline, CDR1 is MDHEN, CDR2 SYDVKM. This CDR3 has 14 residues. The V gene lost 6 bases and the J gene lost 5 bases, with 17 bases spanning the gap. In DNA, the CDR3 is TGTGCCAGCAGCACACCCCAGGGTTTCGACGAGCAGTACTTC. It translates to CASSTPQGFDEQYF.

This clonotype has just one count. The chain has TRBV2 and TRBJ1-1; D call uncertain. This CDR3 comprises 13 residues. In germline, CDR1 is SNHLY, CDR2 FYNNEI. Deletions cut 4 bases from V and 0 bases from J, with 6 bases between. The CDR3 DNA is TGTGCCAGCAGTGTCACCGTGAACACTGAAGCTTTCTTT. Translating gives CASSVTVNTEAFF. The entire variable domain, with the rest obtained from reference TRBV2 and TRBJ1-1, is as follows: EPEVTQTPSHQVTQMGQEVILRCVPISNHLYFYWYRQILGQKVEFLVSFYNNEISEKSEIFDDQFSVERPDGSNFTLKIRSTKLEDSAMYFCASSVTVNTEAFFGQGTRLTVV.